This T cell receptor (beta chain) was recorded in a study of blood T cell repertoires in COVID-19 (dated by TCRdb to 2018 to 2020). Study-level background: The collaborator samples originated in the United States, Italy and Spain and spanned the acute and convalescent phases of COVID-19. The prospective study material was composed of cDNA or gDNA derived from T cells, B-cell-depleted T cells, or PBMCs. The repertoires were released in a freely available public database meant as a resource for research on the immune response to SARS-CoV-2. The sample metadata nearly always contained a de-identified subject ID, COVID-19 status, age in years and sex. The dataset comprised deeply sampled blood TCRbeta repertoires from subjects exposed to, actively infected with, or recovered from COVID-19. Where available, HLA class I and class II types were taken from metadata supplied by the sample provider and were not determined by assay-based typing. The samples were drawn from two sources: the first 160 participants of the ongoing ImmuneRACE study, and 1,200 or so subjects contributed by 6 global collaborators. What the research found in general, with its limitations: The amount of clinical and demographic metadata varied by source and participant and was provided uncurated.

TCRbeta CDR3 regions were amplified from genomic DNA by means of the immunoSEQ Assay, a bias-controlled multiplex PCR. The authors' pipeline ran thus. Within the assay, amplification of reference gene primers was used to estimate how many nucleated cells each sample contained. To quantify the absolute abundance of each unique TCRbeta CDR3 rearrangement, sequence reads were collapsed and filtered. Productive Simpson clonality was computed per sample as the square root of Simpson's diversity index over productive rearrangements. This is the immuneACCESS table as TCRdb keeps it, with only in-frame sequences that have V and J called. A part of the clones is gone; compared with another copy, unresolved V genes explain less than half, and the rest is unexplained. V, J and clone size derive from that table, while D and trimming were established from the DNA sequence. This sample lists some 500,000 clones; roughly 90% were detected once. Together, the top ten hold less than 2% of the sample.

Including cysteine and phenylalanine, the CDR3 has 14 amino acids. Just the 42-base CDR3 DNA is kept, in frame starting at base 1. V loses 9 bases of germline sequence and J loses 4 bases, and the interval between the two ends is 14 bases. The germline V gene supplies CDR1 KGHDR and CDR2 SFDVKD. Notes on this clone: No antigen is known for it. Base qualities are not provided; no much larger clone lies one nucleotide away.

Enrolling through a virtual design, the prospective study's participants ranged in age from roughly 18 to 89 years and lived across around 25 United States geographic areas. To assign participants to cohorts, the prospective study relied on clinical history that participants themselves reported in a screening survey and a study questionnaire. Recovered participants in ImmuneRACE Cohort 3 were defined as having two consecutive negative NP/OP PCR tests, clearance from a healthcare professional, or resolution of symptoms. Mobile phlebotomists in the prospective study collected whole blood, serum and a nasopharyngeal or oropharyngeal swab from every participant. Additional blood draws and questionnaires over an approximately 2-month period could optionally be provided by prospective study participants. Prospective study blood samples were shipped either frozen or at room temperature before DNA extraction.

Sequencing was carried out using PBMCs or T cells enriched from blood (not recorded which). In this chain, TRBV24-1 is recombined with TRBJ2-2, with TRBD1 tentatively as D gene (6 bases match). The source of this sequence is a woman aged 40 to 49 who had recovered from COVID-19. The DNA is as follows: TGTGCCACCGGGGGCAGGAGGAGCACCGGGGAGCTGTTTTTT. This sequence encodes CATGGRRSTGELFF.